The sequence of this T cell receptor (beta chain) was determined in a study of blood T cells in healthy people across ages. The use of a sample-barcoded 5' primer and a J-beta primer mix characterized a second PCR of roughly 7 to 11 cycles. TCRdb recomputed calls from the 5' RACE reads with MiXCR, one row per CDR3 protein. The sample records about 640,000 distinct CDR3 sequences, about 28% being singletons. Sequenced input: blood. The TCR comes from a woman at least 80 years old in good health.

Here the CDR3 reads CATSRDSERPAETQFF. For the CDR3, the DNA is TGTGCCACCAGCAGAGATTCCGAGCGCCCCGCTGAGACCCAGTTCTTC. The chain recombines TRBV15 with TRBJ2-1; D not certain. CDR1 is LNHNV and CDR2 is YYDKDF in the germline V gene (reference sequence). V was cut by 0 bases and J by 13 bases, with 22 bases left in between. There are 16 residues in the CDR3.